The TCR beta chain described here comes from a study of identical twins. The CDR3 extends over 17 amino acids. V was shortened by 5 bases and J by 2 bases, with 16 bases between the two germline ends. The germline V gene encodes CDR1 LGHDT and CDR2 YNNKEL (reference sequence). Whole-study results and caveats: Donors were not followed over many years; analysis was cross-sectional. For monozygotic twins, models underestimated out-of-frame TCR alpha sharing.

Via MiXCR, TCRdb re-called the 5' RACE reads, giving one row per CDR3 protein. Here the sample spans 540,000 or so distinct CDR3 sequences, approximately 20% being singletons. This clonotype was detected a few times. Its antigen is unknown. These data were likewise used in another study, on yellow fever vaccine responses in identical twins.

This rearrangement joins TRBV3-1 to TRBJ2-6; a weak D match, TRBD1 (6 bases). The source material was CD4+ T cells sorted from blood. The source is a woman aged 18 to 35 in good health. CDR3 sequence (DNA): TGTGCCAGCAGCTCACAGGGCGCTGGGACTGGGGCCAACGTCCTGACTTTC. The encoded protein is CASSSQGAGTGANVLTF.